The rows below give T cell receptor beta chains drawn from one sample of a study of neurological immune-mediated disorders. MiXCR, applied by TCRdb to the 5' RACE reads, yields one record per CDR3 protein. The table includes approximately 100,000 distinct CDR3 sequences, around 3.3% detected once. Sequencing was carried out using PBMCs. All receptors come from a woman aged 18-29 years with multiple sclerosis. Both conserved end residues are part of each CDR3. The D gene is left open where the match is weak. For some rows the clone size is stated as once, few or many, or as a class when expanded; others skip it.

abundance: -
j_gene: TRBJ2-5
v_gene: TRBV20-1
d_gene: -
CDR3aa: CSASWWGETQYF
CDR3nt: TGCAGTGCTAGTTGGTGGGGGGAGACCCAGTACTTC

abundance: many
j_gene: TRBJ2-7
v_gene: TRBV20-1
d_gene: TRBD1
CDR3aa: CSAGTGNF
CDR3nt: TGCAGTGCCGGGACAGGGAACTTC

abundance: many
j_gene: TRBJ1-3
v_gene: TRBV5-1
d_gene: -
CDR3aa: CASSFGPSGNTIYF
CDR3nt: TGCGCCAGCAGCTTTGGACCCTCTGGAAACACCATATATTTT

abundance: many
j_gene: TRBJ1-2
v_gene: TRBV20-1
d_gene: -
CDR3aa: CSASAYRLGYTF
CDR3nt: TGCAGTGCTAGCGCCTACCGACTGGGCTACACCTTC

abundance: many
j_gene: TRBJ2-1
v_gene: TRBV30
d_gene: -
CDR3aa: CAWSDMGTYNEQFF
CDR3nt: TGTGCCTGGAGTGACATGGGAACCTACAATGAGCAGTTCTTC

abundance: many
j_gene: TRBJ2-7
v_gene: TRBV7-8
d_gene: -
CDR3aa: CASSLAHGRAYEQYF
CDR3nt: TGTGCCAGCAGCTTAGCGCATGGAAGAGCTTACGAGCAGTACTTC

abundance: many
j_gene: TRBJ1-2
v_gene: TRBV5-5
d_gene: -
CDR3aa: CASSLAPGDYGYTF
CDR3nt: TGTGCCAGCAGCTTGGCACCCGGGGACTATGGCTACACCTTC

abundance: many
j_gene: TRBJ1-5
v_gene: TRBV7-9
d_gene: -
CDR3aa: CASSRDSNQPQHF
CDR3nt: TGTGCCAGCTCCAGAGATAGCAATCAGCCCCAGCATTTT

abundance: many
j_gene: TRBJ2-1
v_gene: TRBV11-2
d_gene: TRBD2
CDR3aa: CASSFNALAGGNNEQFF
CDR3nt: TGTGCCAGCAGCTTCAACGCCCTGGCGGGAGGCAACAATGAGCAGTTCTTC

abundance: many
j_gene: TRBJ2-2
v_gene: TRBV29-1
d_gene: -
CDR3aa: CSVGSTANTGELFF
CDR3nt: TGCAGCGTTGGATCAACAGCCAACACCGGGGAGCTGTTTTTT

abundance: many
j_gene: TRBJ1-2
v_gene: TRBV12-3/TRBV12-4
d_gene: -
CDR3aa: CASGSNVYGYTF
CDR3nt: TGTGCCAGCGGGTCTAACGTTTATGGCTACACCTTC

abundance: many
j_gene: TRBJ2-7
v_gene: TRBV29-1
d_gene: -
CDR3aa: CSAEGSRGHEQYF
CDR3nt: TGCAGCGCGGAAGGGTCCAGGGGCCACGAGCAGTACTTC

abundance: many
j_gene: TRBJ2-1
v_gene: TRBV6-1
d_gene: -
CDR3aa: CASSGDKHNEQFF
CDR3nt: TGTGCCAGCAGCGGGGACAAACACAATGAGCAGTTCTTC

abundance: many
j_gene: TRBJ1-1
v_gene: TRBV21-1
d_gene: -
CDR3aa: CASSNPKSGGRTEAFF
CDR3nt: TGTGCCAGCAGCAATCCCAAGTCAGGAGGGCGGACTGAAGCTTTCTTT

abundance: many
j_gene: TRBJ1-3
v_gene: TRBV5-1
d_gene: TRBD1
CDR3aa: CASSRDSPSGNTIYF
CDR3nt: TGCGCCAGCAGCCGGGACAGCCCCTCTGGAAACACCATATATTTT

abundance: many
j_gene: TRBJ2-2
v_gene: TRBV29-1
d_gene: -
CDR3aa: CSVMGAGELFF
CDR3nt: TGCAGCGTTATGGGGGCCGGGGAGCTGTTTTTT

abundance: many
j_gene: TRBJ1-2
v_gene: TRBV20-1
d_gene: TRBD1
CDR3aa: CSANLRDRELANYGYTF
CDR3nt: TGCAGTGCTAACCTCCGGGACAGGGAGTTAGCTAACTATGGCTACACCTTC

abundance: many
j_gene: TRBJ2-2
v_gene: TRBV10-3
d_gene: TRBD1
CDR3aa: CAISQTGTGGAGNTGELFF
CDR3nt: TGTGCCATCAGTCAGACCGGGACAGGGGGCGCCGGGAACACCGGGGAGCTGTTTTTT

abundance: many
j_gene: TRBJ1-1
v_gene: TRBV12-3/TRBV12-4
d_gene: -
CDR3aa: CASSPRTVSEAFF
CDR3nt: TGTGCCAGCAGTCCGCGGACAGTCTCTGAAGCTTTCTTT

abundance: few
j_gene: TRBJ2-3
v_gene: TRBV5-1
d_gene: TRBD2
CDR3aa: CASSVTSGVTDTQYF
CDR3nt: TGCGCCAGCAGCGTAACTAGCGGGGTTACAGATACGCAGTATTTT

abundance: -
j_gene: TRBJ1-1
v_gene: TRBV20-1
d_gene: -
CDR3aa: CSATDKGFHTEAFF
CDR3nt: TGCAGTGCTACCGACAAAGGGTTCCACACTGAAGCTTTCTTT

abundance: -
j_gene: TRBJ2-2
v_gene: TRBV20-1
d_gene: TRBD1
CDR3aa: CSATDRGIAGELFF
CDR3nt: TGCAGTGCCACGGACAGGGGGATCGCCGGGGAGCTGTTTTTT

abundance: many
j_gene: TRBJ1-2
v_gene: TRBV3-1
d_gene: -
CDR3aa: CASSQPGPIVYGYTF
CDR3nt: TGTGCCAGCAGCCAACCAGGGCCCATCGTCTATGGCTACACCTTC

abundance: many
j_gene: TRBJ2-7
v_gene: TRBV12-3/TRBV12-4
d_gene: -
CDR3aa: CASRTDYLVEQYF
CDR3nt: TGTGCCAGCAGGACAGACTATCTGGTAGAGCAGTACTTC

abundance: -
j_gene: TRBJ2-7
v_gene: TRBV7-9
d_gene: -
CDR3aa: CASSLSPGLTYEQYF
CDR3nt: TGTGCCAGCAGCTTAAGCCCGGGACTGACCTACGAGCAGTACTTC

abundance: many
j_gene: TRBJ2-4
v_gene: TRBV3-1
d_gene: -
CDR3aa: CASSPDHLNIQYF
CDR3nt: TGTGCCAGCAGCCCCGACCACTTAAACATTCAGTACTTC

abundance: many
j_gene: TRBJ2-2
v_gene: TRBV3-1
d_gene: -
CDR3aa: CASRENTGELFF
CDR3nt: TGTGCCAGCCGGGAGAACACCGGGGAGCTGTTTTTT

abundance: many
j_gene: TRBJ2-3
v_gene: TRBV6-5
d_gene: TRBD2
CDR3aa: CASSYSISGSGDTQYF
CDR3nt: TGTGCCAGCAGTTACTCGATCAGCGGGAGTGGAGATACGCAGTATTTT

abundance: few
j_gene: TRBJ2-5
v_gene: TRBV7-2
d_gene: -
CDR3aa: CASSLGLTGIQETQYF
CDR3nt: TGTGCCAGCAGCTTAGGGTTGACAGGCATTCAAGAGACCCAGTACTTC

abundance: many
j_gene: TRBJ2-7
v_gene: TRBV20-1
d_gene: TRBD2
CDR3aa: CSADLAGGPNEQYF
CDR3nt: TGCAGTGCCGACCTAGCGGGAGGTCCAAACGAGCAGTACTTC

abundance: many
j_gene: TRBJ2-4
v_gene: TRBV20-1
d_gene: -
CDR3aa: CSAGVGGAAKNIQYF
CDR3nt: TGCAGTGCCGGTGTGGGGGGCGCAGCCAAAAACATTCAGTACTTC

abundance: many
j_gene: TRBJ2-7
v_gene: TRBV12-3/TRBV12-4
d_gene: -
CDR3aa: CASSYIDRTQEQYF
CDR3nt: TGTGCCAGCAGCTACATCGACAGGACTCAAGAGCAGTACTTC